This is a list of T cell receptor beta chains from one sample in a study of blood T cell repertoires in COVID-19. Only in-frame clones appear in the TCRdb table, and some are missing; sequencing was by immunoSEQ multiplex PCR. The repertoire includes 84,000 or so clones, roughly 80% of them detected once, and about a sixth sits in the top ten. Sequenced input: peripheral blood. These receptors came from a man older than 75 with active or convalescent COVID-19. The CDR3 runs from the conserved cysteine through the conserved F or W. Fields, in order: V gene, J gene, clone size, D gene, CDR3 DNA, CDR3 protein. D genes are given only for firm matches. Some rows have no size entry. The others give once, few or many, or a class for an expanded clone.

V: TRBV4-1
J: TRBJ2-5
size: few
D: .
DNA: TGCGCCAGCAGCCAGAACAAGGCGGCACAAGAGACCCAGTACTTC
CDR3: CASSQNKAAQETQYF

V: TRBV28
J: TRBJ2-2
size: .
D: .
DNA: TGTGCCAGCAGATATGGACTGAACGTTGGGGAGCTGTTTTTT
CDR3: CASRYGLNVGELFF

V: TRBV18
J: TRBJ2-4
size: .
D: TRBD2
DNA: TGTGCCAGCTCACCGCCGACTAGCCGAGGGGACATTCAGTACTTC
CDR3: CASSPPTSRGDIQYF

V: TRBV6-1
J: TRBJ1-6
size: few
D: TRBD1
DNA: TGTGCCAGCAGTGCCTCCCGACAGGGGAGAAATTCACCCCTCCACTTT
CDR3: CASSASRQGRNSPLHF

V: TRBV5-1
J: TRBJ1-2
size: .
D: .
DNA: TGCGCCAGCAGCTTGGTGCGGGGCTTAGGCTATGGCTACACCTTC
CDR3: CASSLVRGLGYGYTF

V: TRBV30
J: TRBJ1-2
size: .
D: TRBD1
DNA: TGTGCCTGGCCCCGGGACAGGGGGGGCAACTATGGCTACACCTTC
CDR3: CAWPRDRGGNYGYTF

V: TRBV2
J: TRBJ1-4
size: .
D: .
DNA: TGTGCCAGCAGTGAGGGCCAGTTGCCCACTAATGAAAAACTGTTTTTT
CDR3: CASSEGQLPTNEKLFF

V: TRBV5-1
J: TRBJ2-1
size: few
D: TRBD1
DNA: TGCGCCAGCAGCTTGGGGACAGGAGTCAATGAGCAGTTCTTC
CDR3: CASSLGTGVNEQFF

V: TRBV15
J: TRBJ2-3
size: .
D: .
DNA: TGTGCCACCAGCAGTGGACAGCTTTTCATCACAGATACGCAGTATTTT
CDR3: CATSSGQLFITDTQYF

V: TRBV18
J: TRBJ2-1
size: .
D: .
DNA: TGTGCCAGCTCACCTAGACAGAACTACAATGAGCAGTTCTTC
CDR3: CASSPRQNYNEQFF

V: TRBV4-1
J: TRBJ2-5
size: .
D: TRBD1
DNA: TGCGCCAGCAGCCAAGATGGACAGGGAGCGTGGGAGACCCAGTACTTC
CDR3: CASSQDGQGAWETQYF

V: TRBV7-2
J: TRBJ1-2
size: few
D: .
DNA: TGTGCCAGCAGCTTAGGAGTAAACTATGGCTACACCTTC
CDR3: CASSLGVNYGYTF

V: TRBV7-9
J: TRBJ2-2
size: few
D: .
DNA: TGTGCCAGCAGCTTCCAAGGGGTAATGGCCGGGGAGCTGTTTTTT
CDR3: CASSFQGVMAGELFF

V: TRBV5-4
J: TRBJ1-3
size: .
D: .
DNA: TGTGCCAGCAGCCCAAGGACGGGGGGAAACACCATATATTTT
CDR3: CASSPRTGGNTIYF

V: TRBV27
J: TRBJ1-2
size: .
D: .
DNA: TGTGCCAGCAGTTCCTCCTTTACGGGAATTCATGGCTACACCTTC
CDR3: CASSSSFTGIHGYTF

V: TRBV7-3
J: TRBJ2-3
size: .
D: .
DNA: TGTGCCAGCAGCTCACGGGGACTTAACACAGATACGCAGTATTTT
CDR3: CASSSRGLNTDTQYF

V: TRBV6-5
J: TRBJ2-3
size: .
D: TRBD2
DNA: TGTGCCAGCGCCGGGACTAGCGGGTATACGCAGTATTTT
CDR3: CASAGTSGYTQYF

V: TRBV7-9
J: TRBJ2-2
size: few
D: .
DNA: TGTGCCAGCAGCTTAGGGCAGGGGTTTTGGACCGGGGAGCTGTTTTTT
CDR3: CASSLGQGFWTGELFF

V: TRBV6-1
J: TRBJ2-1
size: .
D: .
DNA: TGTGCCAGCAGTGAAACAGACAGTTTCTACAATGAGCAGTTCTTC
CDR3: CASSETDSFYNEQFF

V: TRBV4-1
J: TRBJ1-5
size: .
D: .
DNA: TGCGCCAGCAGCCAAGGGACACAGAGCAATCAGCCCCAGCATTTT
CDR3: CASSQGTQSNQPQHF

V: TRBV19
J: TRBJ1-1
size: .
D: TRBD1
DNA: TGTGCCAGTAGTACGTTGGACAGGGGGAACACTGAAGCTTTCTTT
CDR3: CASSTLDRGNTEAFF

V: TRBV19
J: TRBJ1-2
size: .
D: .
DNA: TGTGCCAGTAGTATAGATGCGGTGAACTATGGCTACACCTTC
CDR3: CASSIDAVNYGYTF

V: TRBV10-3
J: TRBJ1-2
size: few
D: .
DNA: TGTGCCATCAGTGAAGGAGGGGCCGTTAGCTATGGCTACACCTTC
CDR3: CAISEGGAVSYGYTF

V: TRBV6-4
J: TRBJ1-6
size: .
D: .
DNA: TGTGCCAGCAGTGTTGACAGCCTCTCCTATAATTCACCCCTCCACTTT
CDR3: CASSVDSLSYNSPLHF

V: TRBV18
J: TRBJ1-4
size: .
D: .
DNA: TGTGCCAGCTCACACCGGGACATTCGTAATGAAAAACTGTTTTTT
CDR3: CASSHRDIRNEKLFF

V: TRBV28
J: TRBJ1-3
size: .
D: TRBD1
DNA: TGTGCCAGTAAGACAGGGGGCGTACTTACTGGAAACACCATATATTTT
CDR3: CASKTGGVLTGNTIYF

V: TRBV5-4
J: TRBJ1-6
size: .
D: .
DNA: TGTGCCAGCAGCTTGGGGAGCTATAATTCACCCCTCCACTTT
CDR3: CASSLGSYNSPLHF

V: TRBV3-1/TRBV3-2
J: TRBJ2-3
size: few
D: .
DNA: TGTGCCAGCAGCCAAGAGGGCATAGGGGAAGTTACAGATACGCAGTATTTT
CDR3: CASSQEGIGEVTDTQYF

V: TRBV29-1
J: TRBJ2-1
size: few
D: .
DNA: TGCAGCGTTGAACGTATGGGAGTCAATGAGCAGTTCTTC
CDR3: CSVERMGVNEQFF

V: TRBV9
J: TRBJ2-1
size: .
D: .
DNA: TGTGCCAGCAGCGTAGCGGGGGTGGGGCTGAGCTCCTACAATGAGCAGTTCTTC
CDR3: CASSVAGVGLSSYNEQFF

V: TRBV29-1
J: TRBJ2-1
size: .
D: .
DNA: TGCAGCGTTTTGAGGGCCTGGGGCAATGAGCAGTTCTTC
CDR3: CSVLRAWGNEQFF

V: TRBV30
J: TRBJ2-5
size: .
D: TRBD1
DNA: TGTGCCTGGAGGGGGACAGGGGGAGAGACCCAGTACTTC
CDR3: CAWRGTGGETQYF

V: TRBV18
J: TRBJ1-1
size: .
D: .
DNA: TGTGCCAGCTCACCGCGGGGGTTCACTGAAGCTTTCTTT
CDR3: CASSPRGFTEAFF

V: TRBV6-1
J: TRBJ2-3
size: .
D: .
DNA: TGTGCCAGCAGTGAACAGTTGTTTGTGTATTTT
CDR3: CASSEQLFVYF

V: TRBV24-1
J: TRBJ2-2
size: .
D: .
DNA: TGTGCCACCAGTGCAACCGGGGAGCTGTTTTTT
CDR3: CATSATGELFF

V: TRBV19
J: TRBJ1-5
size: .
D: .
DNA: TGTGCCAGTAGTTGGTGGGGCAGCAATAGCAATCAGCCCCAGCATTTT
CDR3: CASSWWGSNSNQPQHF

V: TRBV9
J: TRBJ2-1
size: .
D: TRBD2
DNA: TGTGCCAGCAGCGTGGGACTAGCGGTCAATGAGCAGTTCTTC
CDR3: CASSVGLAVNEQFF

V: TRBV6-5
J: TRBJ1-5
size: .
D: TRBD1
DNA: TGTGCCAGCAGTTATCTAAGGGGGCCCGATCAGCCCCAGCATTTT
CDR3: CASSYLRGPDQPQHF

V: TRBV12-5
J: TRBJ2-3
size: .
D: TRBD1
DNA: TGTGCTAGTGGTTTGGGCAAGACAGGGTTCACAGATACGCAGTATTTT
CDR3: CASGLGKTGFTDTQYF

V: TRBV5-1
J: TRBJ2-3
size: .
D: .
DNA: TGCGCCAGTCGCATTTCTGGAGGACGTACAGATACGCAGTATTTT
CDR3: CASRISGGRTDTQYF

V: TRBV3-1/TRBV3-2
J: TRBJ1-6
size: .
D: .
DNA: TGTGCCAGCAGCCAAAGACCGACTTATAATTCACCCCTCCACTTT
CDR3: CASSQRPTYNSPLHF

V: TRBV12-5
J: TRBJ2-2
size: .
D: TRBD1
DNA: TGTGCTAGTGGGGGACAGGGGAACACCGGGGAGCTGTTTTTT
CDR3: CASGGQGNTGELFF

V: TRBV6-5
J: TRBJ2-3
size: .
D: TRBD2
DNA: TGTGCCAGCAGGGCTAGCGGGGGGACAGATACGCAGTATTTT
CDR3: CASRASGGTDTQYF

V: TRBV7-8
J: TRBJ1-1
size: .
D: .
DNA: TGTGCCAGCAGCTTAGCGCGGGGCGCGGGGAACACTGAAGCTTTCTTT
CDR3: CASSLARGAGNTEAFF

V: TRBV2
J: TRBJ1-6
size: .
D: .
DNA: TGTGCCAGCAGTTACCGGGACACCCGGGGAAATTCACCCCTCCACTTT
CDR3: CASSYRDTRGNSPLHF

V: TRBV15
J: TRBJ1-1
size: .
D: .
DNA: TGTGCCACCAGCAGAGACAGGGCGAACACTGAAGCTTTCTTT
CDR3: CATSRDRANTEAFF

V: TRBV3-1/TRBV3-2
J: TRBJ1-2
size: few
D: .
DNA: TGTGCCAGCAGCCAGGACTGCCCTATTGGCCTTAACTATGGCTACACCTTC
CDR3: CASSQDCPIGLNYGYTF

V: TRBV7-9
J: TRBJ2-5
size: .
D: TRBD2
DNA: TGTGCCAGCAGCTTAACGGGGGGTCATCAAGAGACCCAGTACTTC
CDR3: CASSLTGGHQETQYF

V: TRBV4-1
J: TRBJ2-5
size: .
D: .
DNA: TGCGCCAGCAGCCAAGAGACAGGCCCCCAAGAGACCCAGTACTTC
CDR3: CASSQETGPQETQYF

V: TRBV11-2
J: TRBJ2-5
size: .
D: .
DNA: TGTGCCAGCAGCTTACTTGGGGGAGGGGGTGAAGAGACCCAGTACTTC
CDR3: CASSLLGGGGEETQYF

V: TRBV5-1
J: TRBJ2-2
size: .
D: TRBD2
DNA: TGCGCCAGCAGCACCAGGACTAGCGGAAACACCGGGGAGCTGTTTTTT
CDR3: CASSTRTSGNTGELFF

V: TRBV12-3/TRBV12-4
J: TRBJ1-4
size: .
D: .
DNA: TGTGCCAGCAGTTTAAGAGTCTGGGAAAAACTGTTTTTT
CDR3: CASSLRVWEKLFF

V: TRBV6-5
J: TRBJ2-3
size: once
D: TRBD1
DNA: TGTGCCAGCATAAGGGGGCTGGACACAGATACGCAGTATTTT
CDR3: CASIRGLDTDTQYF

V: TRBV28
J: TRBJ2-5
size: .
D: TRBD2
DNA: TGTGCCAGCAGTCTTCCCGGGACTAGCGGGAGAAGGTCGGAGACCCAGTACTTC
CDR3: CASSLPGTSGRRSETQYF

V: TRBV30
J: TRBJ1-4
size: .
D: .
DNA: TGTGCCTGGAGTCGTTTTCAGGGTGCTAATGAAAAACTGTTTTTT
CDR3: CAWSRFQGANEKLFF

V: TRBV11-2
J: TRBJ2-1
size: .
D: TRBD2
DNA: TGTGCCAGCAGCCCTGGGACTAGCGGGCTAGAGCAGTTCTTC
CDR3: CASSPGTSGLEQFF

V: TRBV27
J: TRBJ2-3
size: once
D: TRBD2
DNA: TGTGCCAGCAGCCCGGGACTAAACACAGATACGCAGTATTTT
CDR3: CASSPGLNTDTQYF